This T cell receptor (beta chain) was documented in a study of shared clonotypes between healthy human individuals. Whole-study results and caveats: The sharing of about 5% of naive CD4 clonotypes was seen across a handful of donors.

Points on this clone: The target antigen is unknown.

Deep-level assay runs were performed. Sorted-subset replicate PCR reactions were performed with around 200 ng DNA, corresponding to 30,000 or so T cell genomes. TCRdb's copy holds only in-frame clones and misses some; the assay was immunoSEQ multiplex PCR. The sample yields fewer than 2.5 million clones, approximately 94% seen once. The length of the CDR3 is 14 residues. Deletions cut 3 bases from V and 4 bases from J, with 10 bases between. CDR1 and CDR2 (germline): MDHEN, SYDVKM. CD4+ cells were split into CD45RA+ naive and CD45RA-negative memory subsets. Specimen: naive CD4+ T cells from PBMCs. As for subset: CD45RA+ positively selected. The chain has TRBV28 and TRBJ1-3; D is possibly TRBD1 (6 bases). The receptor comes from a man younger than 35 in good health. Some clones in this sample may be carry-over from other donors' samples. This CDR3 is CASSFQGKGNTIYF. The CDR3 nucleotides read TGTGCCAGCAGTTTCCAGGGGAAAGGAAACACCATATATTTT.